The 29 T cell receptor beta chains presented below share a single source sample, sequenced in a study of cytomegalovirus exposure and HLA in healthy donors (dated by TCRdb to 2017 to 2019). Library preparation used the immunoSEQ multiplex PCR assay. What TCRdb holds here is the immuneACCESS table cut down to in-frame rearrangements. Part of the clones is not present; checked against another copy, under half of the missing clones reflect an unresolved V gene, and the others are unexplained. The sample table records under 250,000 clones; more than 75% of these occur just once. More than 10% of the sample comes from the top ten. Sequencing was done on a sample of PBMCs. All receptors come from a man aged 18 to 29 in good health and CMV-seropositive.

V gene TRBV11-1 combines with J gene TRBJ1-5; unclear D gene. CDR3 length equals 13 residues. CDR1 SGHAT and CDR2 FQDESV come from the germline V gene (reference sequence). Between the trimmed V and J ends, which lost 2 bases and 2 bases, there was a span of 4 bases. The CDR3 sequence: CASSLSGNQPQHF. CDR3 DNA sequence: TGTGCCAGCAGCTTATCTGGCAATCAGCCCCAGCATTTT.

The V gene is TRBV15, the J gene TRBJ2-7, with unresolved D. Germline V gene sequence: CDR1 LNHNV, CDR2 YYDKDF (reference sequence). The CDR3 has 14 amino acids. V dropped 0 bases and J dropped 2 bases, with 8 bases sitting between them. The CDR3 DNA reads TGTGCCACCAGCAGAGACAGGTATGCCTACGAGCAGTACTTC. It encodes CATSRDRYAYEQYF.

This rearrangement joins TRBV28 to TRBJ1-4; D possibly corresponds to TRBD1 (5 bases). V was clipped by 3 bases and J by 5 bases, with 7 bases between them. From germline, CDR1 is MDHEN and CDR2 SYDVKM. The CDR3 sequence is 13 residues long. DNA for the CDR3: TGTGCCAGCAGTTTGGGGCTGAATGAAAAACTGTTTTTT. Protein product: CASSLGLNEKLFF.

The CDR3 reads CASSRQGGVTDTQYF. The CDR3 region has the DNA TGTGCCAGCAGCCGACAGGGGGGGGTGACAGATACGCAGTATTTT. The gene calls are TRBV6-1 and TRBJ2-3, with TRBD1 identical over 9 bases. CDR3 size: 15 residues. Germline CDR1 reads MNHNS; CDR2 reads SASEGT. Trimming cost V 6 bases and J 3 bases; bases outside gene matches: 7.

Ten or more counts support this clone. The rearrangement links TRBV11-2 to TRBJ1-2, with D unresolved. V lost 1 base to trimming and J lost 5 bases, with 14 bases between them. This CDR3 has 15 residues. CDR1 and CDR2 from the germline V gene are SGHAT and FQNNGV. The CDR3, as DNA: TGTGCCAGCAGCTTAGTGGAAAGCCAAGGTTATGGCTACACCTTC. Protein sequence: CASSLVESQGYGYTF.

Regarding this clone: At one end, the junction sequence differs from germline, possibly due to a read error. The V gene is TRBV20-1, the J gene TRBJ1-1; D call uncertain. CDR1 is DFQATT and CDR2 is SNEGSKA in the germline V gene (reference sequence). This CDR3 spans 8 amino acids. The CDR3 loop reads CSRVGLQF. CDR3 coding DNA: TGCAGTCGGGTCGGGCTTCAATTT.

The chain couples TRBV28 to TRBJ2-7; D is uncertain. V was cut by 10 bases and J by 6 bases, with 16 bases left in between. Germline CDR1 MDHEN, CDR2 SYDVKM. The CDR3 loop spans 12 amino acids. The CDR3 DNA is TGTGCCATCGCGCAGGTGGGCCGCGAGCAGTACTTC. Protein sequence: CAIAQVGREQYF.

This chain uses TRBV5-1 with TRBJ2-7, with TRBD1 matching 9 bases. This CDR3 contains 15 residues. Germline V gene sequence: CDR1 SGHRS, CDR2 YFSETQ. Trimming at V came to 9 bases and at J to 1 base, leaving 11 bases not matched to a gene. The CDR3 reads CATKLGGQGSYEQYF. In DNA form, the CDR3 reads TGCGCCACCAAACTGGGGGGACAGGGATCCTACGAGCAGTACTTC.

The chain recombines TRBV15 with TRBJ1-3; unclear D gene. The V end was cut by 3 bases, the J end by 1 base, with 13 bases between. CDR3 length: 16 amino acids. Germline loops: CDR1 LNHNV, CDR2 YYDKDF (reference sequence). The CDR3 DNA is TGTGCCACCAGCAGCAACGACCGTATTTCTGGAAACACCATATATTTT. This translates into CATSSNDRISGNTIYF.

V usage is TRBV28 and J usage is TRBJ2-7; TRBD1 is a possible D gene (5 bases). The CDR3 consists of 11 residues. CDR1 and CDR2 from the germline V gene are MDHEN and SYDVKM. V was pared by 7 bases and J by 5 bases, with 9 bases between. The CDR3 DNA sequence: TGTGCCAGCAAGGGGTTCCACGAGCAGTACTTC. This sequence encodes CASKGFHEQYF.

This clone was observed once. The V call is TRBV20-1, the J call TRBJ1-4, with D unresolved. V lost 2 bases and J lost 6, with 4 bases in between. The length of the CDR3 is 11 residues. Per the germline V gene, CDR1 is DFQATT and CDR2 is SNEGSKA (reference sequence). The CDR3 DNA sequence: TGCAGTGCTAGAACGGATGAAAAACTGTTTTTT. The encoded protein is CSARTDEKLFF.

This clone was recorded only once. J is TRBJ1-5 and V is TRBV6-6; no reliable D call. In germline, CDR1 is MNHNY, CDR2 SVGAGI (reference sequence). The CDR3 is 15 amino acids. Trimming left V 5 bases short and J 3 bases short, with 14 bases between. The CDR3 reads CASSPSRVPNQPQHF. CDR3 nucleotide sequence: TGTGCCAGCAGTCCGAGCAGAGTTCCCAATCAGCCCCAGCATTTT.

This clone appeared once. The rearrangement uses TRBV18 and TRBJ2-7; 10 bases match TRBD2. After removal of 2 bases from V and 5 bases from J, the junction contained 9 bases not matched to a gene. CDR1 KGHSH and CDR2 LQKENI come from the germline V gene. The CDR3 is 16 residues long. The CDR3 is CASSPLTSGPPHEQYF. CDR3 in DNA: TGTGCCAGCTCACCATTGACTAGCGGGCCCCCCCACGAGCAGTACTTC. The full variable domain, with the rest looked up from reference TRBV18 and TRBJ2-7, is NAGVMQNPRHLVRRRGQEARLRCSPMKGHSHVYWYRQLPEEGLKFMVYLQKENIIDESGMPKERFSAEFPKEGPSILRIQQVVRGDSAAYFCASSPLTSGPPHEQYFGPGTRLTVT.

This rearrangement joins TRBV5-6 to TRBJ2-1; D might be TRBD2 (6 bases). The V and J ends lost 4 bases and 8 bases respectively, with 19 bases between them. Germline values: CDR1 SGHDT, CDR2 YYEEEE. The CDR3 totals 15 residues. CDR3 bases: TGTGCCAGCAGCCCGAAGGAGGGATGGGACGATGAGCAGTTCTTC. Its protein is CASSPKEGWDDEQFF.

V and J are TRBV11-2 and TRBJ2-1, with 7 bases fitting TRBD2. The ends lost 0 bases at V and 6 bases at J; junction bases unmatched: 8. The CDR3 extends over 16 amino acids. Germline V gene lookup returns CDR1 SGHAT and CDR2 FQNNGV. The CDR3 DNA reads TGTGCCAGCAGCTTAGATCGCTCCAGCGGGATCAATGAGCAGTTCTTC. Its translation: CASSLDRSSGINEQFF.

This chain uses TRBV5-1 with TRBJ1-1; D is unresolved. Trimming shortened V by 4 bases and J by 0 bases, and 16 bases separated the two germline ends. Germline V gene data show CDR1 as SGHRS and CDR2 as YFSETQ. CDR3 length equals 16 residues. CDR3 sequence reads: CASSEGGRRMNTEAFF. The DNA of the CDR3 is TGCGCCAGCAGCGAGGGAGGCCGAAGAATGAACACTGAAGCTTTCTTT.

In its sample, this clone was seen once. V usage is TRBV5-1 and J usage is TRBJ1-2, with unresolved D. Trimming took 3 bases from V and 8 from J, leaving 11 bases between them. Per the germline V gene, CDR1 is SGHRS and CDR2 is YFSETQ. The CDR3 is 12 residues long. Here the CDR3 reads CASSSDAEGYTF. The CDR3 bases are TGCGCCAGCAGCTCCGACGCGGAAGGCTACACCTTC. The full variable domain, completed using reference TRBV5-1 and TRBJ1-2, is KAGVTQTPRYLIKTRGQQVTLSCSPISGHRSVSWYQQTPGQGLQFLFEYFSETQRNKGNFPGRFSGRQFSNSRSEMNVSTLELGDSALYLCASSSDAEGYTFGSGTRLTVV.

The chain uses TRBV27 and TRBJ2-2; maybe TRBD1 (6 bases). The ends were cut back, 6 bases at V and 1 base at J, with 12 bases in the middle. The CDR3 sequence is 15 residues long. Germline V CDR1 and CDR2: MNHEY, SMNVEV (reference sequence). The CDR3 sequence: CASRPGHLNTGELFF. CDR3 sequence (DNA): TGTGCCAGCAGACCGGGACACTTGAACACCGGGGAGCTGTTTTTT.

The sample holds one count of this clone. The rearrangement joins TRBV10-3 to TRBJ2-7, with 7 bases that match TRBD2. J lost 0 bases, V lost 8 bases, and 7 bases had no gene match. The germline CDR1 and CDR2 sequences are ENHRY and SYGVKD. This CDR3 spans 14 amino acids. CDR3 coding DNA: TGTGCCATCCGGGCGAGCGGGAACTCCTACGAGCAGTACTTC. The encoded protein is CAIRASGNSYEQYF.

The chain joins TRBV7-9 to TRBJ2-1; D remains ambiguous. Germline V gene data show CDR1 as SEHNR and CDR2 as FQNEAQ (reference sequence). V shed 3 bases and J shed 8 bases, with 11 bases lying between them. CDR3 size: 13 residues. The chain's CDR3 is CASSLSSPDEQFF. In DNA form, the CDR3 reads TGTGCCAGCAGCTTGAGTTCCCCCGATGAGCAGTTCTTC.

The rearrangement uses TRBV10-3 and TRBJ2-7; no firm D call. The V gene's germline CDR1 is ENHRY and CDR2 SYGVKD. This CDR3 has 14 amino acids. V lost 7 bases and J 1 base, leaving 14 bases between the germline ends. CDR3 region: CAITRERYSYEQYF. The CDR3 bases are TGTGCCATCACCAGAGAAAGGTATTCCTACGAGCAGTACTTC.

This chain uses TRBV28 with TRBJ1-1; a possible D gene is TRBD1 (5 bases). Germline assignment: CDR1 MDHEN and CDR2 SYDVKM. This CDR3 has 14 residues. Trimming removed 6 bases from V and 1 base from J, with 12 bases in between. The CDR3: CASSPGASNTEAFF. CDR3 nucleotides: TGTGCCAGCAGCCCTGGGGCCTCGAACACTGAAGCTTTCTTT.

J is TRBJ2-3 and V is TRBV15; 8 bases are a match to TRBD1. CDR1 and CDR2 from the germline V gene are LNHNV and YYDKDF (reference sequence). The CDR3 has 16 amino acids. The V and J ends lost 5 bases and 2 bases, in that order; junction bases with no gene match: 9. CDR3 sequence reads: CATSGRQGSVTDTQYF. CDR3 nucleotides: TGTGCCACCAGCGGACGACAGGGGTCCGTCACAGATACGCAGTATTTT.

The V gene is TRBV7-8, the J gene TRBJ2-2; TRBD2 might be the D (6 bases). The CDR3 consists of 16 residues. Germline CDR1 and CDR2: SGHVS and FQNEAQ. V lost 2 bases and J 4 bases, leaving 14 bases between the germline ends. This CDR3 reads CASSLFSGGGTGELFF. The CDR3 nucleotides read TGTGCCAGCAGCTTATTCTCCGGGGGTGGCACCGGGGAGCTGTTTTTT.

This chain links TRBV10-3 with TRBJ2-1, with D perhaps TRBD2 (6 bases). V shed 0 bases and J shed 7 bases, with 10 bases lying between them. The germline V gene encodes CDR1 ENHRY and CDR2 SYGVKD. The CDR3 sequence is 14 residues long. CDR3 in DNA: TGTGCCATCAGTGAGTCGGGCGGGACTAATGAGCAGTTCTTC. Translated: CAISESGGTNEQFF.

This chain links TRBV7-2 with TRBJ1-2; perhaps TRBD1 as D (6 bases). Trimming removed 5 bases at V and 7 bases at J, with 14 bases between. The CDR3 consists of 13 residues. Germline V lookup: CDR1 SGHTA, CDR2 FQGNSA. The CDR3 nucleotides are TGTGCCAGCAGCGCACCAGGGGTCTCTGGCTACACCTTC. Its translation: CASSAPGVSGYTF. The complete variable domain, with remaining parts taken from reference TRBV7-2 and TRBJ1-2, reads GAGVSQSPSNKVTEKGKDVELRCDPISGHTALYWYRQSLGQGLEFLIYFQGNSAPDKSGLPSDRFSAERTGGSVSTLTIQRTQQEDSAVYLCASSAPGVSGYTFGSGTRLTVV.

CDR3 in amino acids: CASSESSGEHQPQHF. In nucleotides, the CDR3 is TGTGCCAGCAGTGAATCGTCGGGGGAGCATCAGCCCCAGCATTTT. The chain links TRBV25-1 to TRBJ1-5; possibly TRBD1 for D (5 bases). There are 15 residues in the CDR3. The V gene's germline CDR1 is MGHDK and CDR2 SYGVNS. V lost 1 base and J 5 bases, leaving 12 bases between the germline ends.

The V call is TRBV9, the J call TRBJ2-2; 12 bases line up with TRBD1. V was clipped by 3 bases and J by 7 bases; unmatched bases: 7. CDR1 is SGDLS and CDR2 is YYNGEE in the germline V gene. The CDR3 has 16 amino acids. The CDR3 nucleotides are TGTGCCAGCAGCGGAAGGGGACAGGGGGCCGTCGGGGAGCTGTTTTTT. Translation: CASSGRGQGAVGELFF.

The chain is built from TRBV15 and TRBJ2-7; 7 nucleotides align to TRBD1. V trimming: 5 bases; J trimming: 3 bases; junction bases outside the gene matches: 4. Germline CDR1 LNHNV, CDR2 YYDKDF (reference sequence). This CDR3 contains 13 residues. The CDR3 nucleotides read TGTGCCACCAGCGGAACAGGGGACTACGAGCAGTACTTC. It specifies CATSGTGDYEQYF.